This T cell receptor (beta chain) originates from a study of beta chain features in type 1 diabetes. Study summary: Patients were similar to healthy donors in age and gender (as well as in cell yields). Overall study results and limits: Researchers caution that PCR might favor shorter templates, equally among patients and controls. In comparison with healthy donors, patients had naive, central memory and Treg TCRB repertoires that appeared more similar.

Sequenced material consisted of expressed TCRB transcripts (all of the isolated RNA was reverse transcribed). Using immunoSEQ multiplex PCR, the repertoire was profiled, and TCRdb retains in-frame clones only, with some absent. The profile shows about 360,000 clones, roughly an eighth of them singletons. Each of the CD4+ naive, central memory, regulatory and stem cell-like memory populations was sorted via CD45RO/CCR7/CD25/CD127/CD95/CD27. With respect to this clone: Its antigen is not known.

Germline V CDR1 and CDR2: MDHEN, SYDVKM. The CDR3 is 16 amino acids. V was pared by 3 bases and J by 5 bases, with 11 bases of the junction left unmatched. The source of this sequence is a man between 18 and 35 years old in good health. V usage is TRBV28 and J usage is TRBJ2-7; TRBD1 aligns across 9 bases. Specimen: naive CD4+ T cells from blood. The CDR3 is CASSLEPGQGGDEQYF. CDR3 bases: TGTGCCAGCAGTTTGGAACCGGGACAGGGAGGCGACGAGCAGTACTTC.